The entry below gives a single T cell receptor (beta chain) sequence along with its context. No antigen is known for it. Within one base of it there is no much larger clone, and no base qualities were kept. PBMCs were isolated from peripheral blood, and genomic DNA from unsorted PBMCs was used for TCR beta sequencing. The entry originates in a study (dated by TCRdb to 2021 to 2024). TCR beta chain repertoires were profiled by survey-level sequencing on the immunoSEQ platform. The original methods were these. Repertoire diversity was measured with the inverse Simpson index, and CDR3 amino acid length spectratypes and V-J pairing frequencies were compared. TCR beta CDR3 sequences were matched against VDJdb to annotate clonotypes specific to SARS-CoV-2, CMV, influenza A and EBV. TCRdb mirrors the immuneACCESS table, restricted to in-frame sequences. Some clones are absent from its copies; in checked studies, under half trace to an unresolved V gene, and the reason for the others is unknown. From that table come the V and J calls and clone size; the DNA was used to work out D and trimming. The table for this sample lists about 68,000 clones; about 94% of them were counted only once. The ten largest clonotypes hold around 4.6% of the sample.

Overall results and qualifications from the work: Further investigation, including longitudinal sampling and assessment of a control group, is stated by the authors to be required.

Counted from cysteine to phenylalanine, this CDR3 has 16 amino acids. Only the CDR3 DNA is retained, 48 bases long and in frame from the first base. The germline ends are 15 bases apart after V is trimmed by 0 bases and J by 4 bases. CDR1 is given as MNHEY and CDR2 as SVGAGI, both from the germline V gene. What was sequenced was PBMCs. The chain is assembled from TRBV6-5 and TRBJ1-1, and possibly TRBD1, on 6 matching bases. The receptor's source is a man aged 35 to 55 with rheumatoid arthritis. The CDR3 reads CASSYSLQGFRTEAFF. The DNA sequence is given as TGTGCCAGCAGTTACTCTTTACAGGGTTTTCGCACTGAAGCTTTCTTT.